Below, one TCR beta chain is given with its context. Its antigen is unidentified. The CDR3 has 14 residues. Trimming pared 4 bases from V and 6 bases from J, leaving 16 bases between. Germline V CDR1 and CDR2: SEHNR, FQNEAQ (reference sequence). The source of the sample is a study of cytomegalovirus exposure and HLA in healthy donors. Study outcomes and limitations: When analyzed later, the rates of TCR association showed variation by HLA locus, with DRB1 the most and HLA-C the fewest. The classifier was said to identify cytomegalovirus status with high specificity and sensitivity.

Use of 60 Vbeta and 13 Jbeta primers characterized the PCR. Sequencing was performed with immunoSEQ multiplex PCR; in TCRdb, only in-frame clones are kept and a portion is missing. The sample yields 100,000 to 150,000 clones, over 80% seen once. V gene TRBV7-9 combines with J gene TRBJ2-7, with D perhaps matching TRBD2 (7 bases). The sequencing input was PBMCs. The clonotype comes from a boy younger than 18 in good health and CMV-seronegative. DNA of the CDR3: TGTGCCAGCAGCTCGGGGGGCCTGAGCTCCGAGCAGTACTTC. Translation: CASSSGGLSSEQYF.